This entry describes one TCR beta chain. Its antigen is undetermined. These data originate in a study of beta chain features in type 1 diabetes. Study-wide results and limits: Among all four CD4+ subsets, Type 1 diabetes patients had TCRB CDR3s that were moderately but significantly shorter.

Expressed TCRB transcripts got sequenced, as all isolated RNA was reverse transcribed. The assay was immunoSEQ multiplex PCR, and TCRdb's table has in-frame clones only and misses some. The profile shows 300,000 to 350,000 clones, approximately 13% of them singletons. V dropped 7 bases and J dropped 4; count of bases not matched to a gene: 9. The CDR3 length is 15 residues. Germline CDR1 SNHLY, CDR2 FYNNEI. Sequenced sample: naive CD4+ T cells from blood. The chain is built from TRBV2 and TRBJ2-1; the match to TRBD2 covers 8 bases. This TCR derives from a woman aged 18 to 35 with type 1 diabetes. DNA of the CDR3: TGTGCCAGCACAATACTAGCGGCAAAATACAATGAGCAGTTCTTC. Protein product: CASTILAAKYNEQFF. The variable domain in full, completed from reference TRBV2 and TRBJ2-1, reads EPEVTQTPSHQVTQMGQEVILRCVPISNHLYFYWYRQILGQKVEFLVSFYNNEISEKSEIFDDQFSVERPDGSNFTLKIRSTKLEDSAMYFCASTILAAKYNEQFFGPGTRLTVL.